Presented here are 3 T cell receptor beta chains from one specimen sequenced in a study of response to subunit inactivated influenza vaccine. TCRdb reprocessed the RT-PCR reads with MiXCR, giving one entry per CDR3 protein. The table records 450,000 to 600,000 distinct CDR3 sequences, less than 7.5% of them present only once. The material sequenced was PBMCs from blood, taken less than 25 months after vaccination. The receptors were gathered from a man aged 50 to 69 who received an inactivated influenza vaccine.

The sample holds a few counts of this clonotype. The chain combines TRBV12-3 or TRBV12-4 with TRBJ1-2; D call uncertain. V was clipped by 8 bases and J by 9 bases, with 13 bases between them. The CDR3 length is 11 residues. The CDR3 spells CASRGTFSYTF. The CDR3 region has the DNA TGTGCCAGCCGCGGCACTTTCAGCTACACCTTC.

The chain has TRBV4-1 and TRBJ2-3; a possible D gene is TRBD1 (6 bases). The CDR3 is 15 amino acids. Germline V gene data show CDR1 as MGHRA and CDR2 as YSYEKL. Trimming cost V 1 base and J 2 bases, with 10 bases left between them. The CDR3 is CASSQGTVDTDTQYF. CDR3 sequence (DNA): TGCGCCAGCAGCCAAGGGACAGTCGACACAGATACGCAGTATTTT.

The chain combines TRBV15 with TRBJ1-5, with a weak D call TRBD1 (6 bases). V dropped 5 bases and J dropped 2 bases, with 19 bases sitting between them. The CDR3 is made up of 17 amino acids. The V gene's germline CDR1 is LNHNV and CDR2 YYDKDF (reference sequence). The CDR3 protein is CATSFSLQGSGNQPQHF. CDR3 nucleotides: TGTGCCACCAGCTTCAGTTTACAGGGTTCGGGCAATCAGCCCCAGCATTTT.